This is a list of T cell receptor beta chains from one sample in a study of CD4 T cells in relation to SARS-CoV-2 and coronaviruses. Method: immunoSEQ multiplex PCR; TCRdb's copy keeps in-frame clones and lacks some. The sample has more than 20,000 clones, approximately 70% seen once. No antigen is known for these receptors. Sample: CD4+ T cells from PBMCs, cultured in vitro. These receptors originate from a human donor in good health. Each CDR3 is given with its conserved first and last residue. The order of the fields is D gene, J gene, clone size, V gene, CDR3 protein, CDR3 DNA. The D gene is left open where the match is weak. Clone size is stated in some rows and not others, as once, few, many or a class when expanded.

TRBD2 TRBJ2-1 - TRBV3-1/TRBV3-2 CASSQMAGAVNNEQFF TGTGCCAGCAGCCAAATGGCGGGAGCCGTAAACAATGAGCAGTTCTTC
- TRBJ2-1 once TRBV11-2 CASRPDLHRLPFF TGTGCCAGCAGGCCAGATTTACATCGTCTCCCGTTCTTC
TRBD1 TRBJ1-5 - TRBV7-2 CASSSGQGEQPQHF TGTGCCAGCAGCTCGGGACAGGGTGAACAGCCCCAGCATTTT
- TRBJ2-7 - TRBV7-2 CASSLTLSGEQYF TGTGCCAGCAGCTTGACTCTAAGTGGCGAGCAGTACTTC
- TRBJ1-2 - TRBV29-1 CSVTRGDYGYTF TGCAGCGTCACTCGGGGGGACTATGGCTACACCTTC
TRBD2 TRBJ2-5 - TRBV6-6 CATHKAGGDQETQYF TGTGCCACGCATAAGGCGGGGGGGGACCAAGAGACCCAGTACTTC
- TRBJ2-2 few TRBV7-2 CASSLQGNTGELFF TGTGCCAGCAGCTTACAGGGGAACACCGGGGAGCTGTTTTTT
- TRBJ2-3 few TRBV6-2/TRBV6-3 CASSYGLEAGSSTDTQYF TGTGCCAGCAGTTACGGGCTAGAGGCGGGTTCTAGCACAGATACGCAGTATTTT
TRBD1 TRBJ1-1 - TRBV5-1 CASSGTRGDTEAFF TGCGCCAGCAGCGGAACCAGGGGGGACACTGAAGCTTTCTTT
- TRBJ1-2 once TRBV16 CASSPPTFPGYTF TGTGCCAGCAGCCCCCCGACATTCCCTGGCTACACCTTC
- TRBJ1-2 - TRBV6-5 CASTIGGGGYTF TGTGCCAGCACCATCGGGGGAGGGGGCTACACCTTC
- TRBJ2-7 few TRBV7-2 CASSLAVAGTFEQYF TGTGCCAGCAGCTTAGCAGTTGCGGGAACTTTCGAGCAGTACTTC
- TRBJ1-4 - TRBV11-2 CASSLKEKLFF TGTGCCAGCAGCTTAAAGGAAAAACTGTTTTTT
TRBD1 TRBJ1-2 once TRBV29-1 CSVSDRGPYGYTF TGCAGCGTATCTGACAGGGGCCCCTATGGCTACACCTTC
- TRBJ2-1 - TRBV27 CASSTPAGNEQFF TGTGCCAGCAGCACTCCGGCAGGAAATGAGCAGTTCTTC
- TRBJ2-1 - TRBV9 CASSVGVANEQFF TGTGCCAGCAGCGTAGGAGTAGCCAATGAGCAGTTCTTC
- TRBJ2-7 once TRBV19 CASSKDSNYEQYF TGTGCCAGTAGTAAGGACAGCAACTACGAGCAGTACTTC
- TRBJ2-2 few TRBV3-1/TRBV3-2 CASSRPQGELFF TGTGCCAGCAGCCGACCCCAGGGGGAGCTGTTTTTT
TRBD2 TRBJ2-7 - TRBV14 CASSQAIGTSRFYEQYF TGTGCCAGCAGCCAAGCCATAGGGACTAGCAGATTCTACGAGCAGTACTTC
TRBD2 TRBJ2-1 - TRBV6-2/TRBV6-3 CASRYSAGAYDEQFF TGTGCCAGCAGGTACTCAGCGGGAGCATACGATGAGCAGTTCTTC
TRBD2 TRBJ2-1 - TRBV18 CASSPRETSAGEQFF TGTGCCAGCTCACCACGCGAGACTAGCGCGGGTGAGCAGTTCTTC
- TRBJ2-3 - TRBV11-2 CASSWGLGRTDTQYF TGTGCCAGCAGCTGGGGGCTCGGACGCACAGATACGCAGTATTTT
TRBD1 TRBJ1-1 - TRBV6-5 CASSSGTGGHTEAFF TGTGCCAGCAGTTCTGGGACAGGGGGCCACACTGAAGCTTTCTTT
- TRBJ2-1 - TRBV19 CASSIGLEKGNEQFF TGTGCCAGTAGTATAGGACTAGAAAAAGGCAATGAGCAGTTCTTC
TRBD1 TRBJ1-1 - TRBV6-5 CASSQGQHTEAFF TGTGCCAGCAGTCAGGGACAGCACACTGAAGCTTTCTTT
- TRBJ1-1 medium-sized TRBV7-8 CASSPREGNTEAFF TGTGCCAGCAGCCCCCGGGAGGGGAACACTGAAGCTTTCTTT
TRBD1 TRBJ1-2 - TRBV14 CASSQPTMTGRKGYTF TGTGCCAGCAGCCAACCCACGATGACAGGGCGGAAAGGCTACACCTTC
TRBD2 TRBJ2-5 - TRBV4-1 CASSQGSGGVQETQYF TGCGCCAGCAGCCAAGGGAGCGGGGGGGTCCAAGAGACCCAGTACTTC
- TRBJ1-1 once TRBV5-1 CASRDRMNTEAFF TGCGCCAGCAGGGACAGAATGAACACTGAAGCTTTCTTT
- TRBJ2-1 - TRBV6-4 CATSTEGNEQFF TGTGCCACCTCGACGGAGGGGAATGAGCAGTTCTTC
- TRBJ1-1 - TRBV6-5 CASSLNGRSVHTEAFF TGTGCCAGCAGTTTAAACGGGAGGAGCGTACACACTGAAGCTTTCTTT